Listed below are T cell receptor beta chains from one sample, sequenced in a study of cytomegalovirus exposure and HLA in healthy donors. Using immunoSEQ multiplex PCR, the repertoire was profiled, and TCRdb retains in-frame clones only, with some absent. The sample consists of about 150,000 clones, about 86% of them appearing once. Specimen: PBMCs. Receptor source: a human donor in good health. The CDR3 runs from the conserved cysteine through the conserved F or W. The D gene is left open where the match is weak. Only part of the rows carry a size: once, few, many, or a class if the clone is expanded.

d_gene	j_gene	v_gene	abundance	CDR3nt	CDR3aa
TRBD2	TRBJ2-3	TRBV9	.	TGTGCCAGCAGCATGAGATCGGGGACGGGGGGGCCAACAGATACGCAGTATTTT	CASSMRSGTGGPTDTQYF
TRBD1	TRBJ1-4	TRBV2	.	TGTGCCAGCAGTGAAATTTTTGGGACAGGGAATGAAAAACTGTTTTTT	CASSEIFGTGNEKLFF
.	TRBJ2-7	TRBV6-5	.	TGTGCCAGCAGTTACTCGAGGGAGCAGTACTTC	CASSYSREQYF
TRBD1	TRBJ1-5	TRBV28	.	TGTGCCAGCAGCTCAGGGGGACAGGGGAATCAGCCCCAGCATTTT	CASSSGGQGNQPQHF
.	TRBJ1-4	TRBV5-4	.	TGTGCCAGCAGCCTGACGGGCGGGACCCCGAATGAAAAACTGTTTTTT	CASSLTGGTPNEKLFF
.	TRBJ1-5	TRBV7-3	few	TGTGCCAGCAGCTTAGTCGTCAGGGAAAAGGATCAGCCCCAGCATTTT	CASSLVVREKDQPQHF
.	TRBJ2-1	TRBV9	.	TGTGCCAGCAGCGCCGGGAGACAGAATGAGCAGTTCTTC	CASSAGRQNEQFF
.	TRBJ1-1	TRBV9	.	TGTGCCAGCAGCGACCGGACAGACACTGAAGCTTTCTTT	CASSDRTDTEAFF
.	TRBJ2-1	TRBV15	once	TGTGCCACCAGCAGACAGGGGTACAATGAGCAGTTCTTC	CATSRQGYNEQFF
TRBD1	TRBJ2-5	TRBV27	.	TGTGCCAGCAGCTTAACAGGGGTTTGGGAGACCCAGTACTTC	CASSLTGVWETQYF
.	TRBJ1-1	TRBV6-5	.	TGTGCCAGCGGAATTCCTGGGGGCATTGCTGAAGCTTTCTTT	CASGIPGGIAEAFF
.	TRBJ1-1	TRBV7-2	.	TGTGCCAGCAGCTTTGAGTACACTGAAGCTTTCTTT	CASSFEYTEAFF
TRBD1	TRBJ2-7	TRBV7-9	once	TGTGCCAGCAGCTTACGGGACAGGGCCTACGAGCAGTACTTC	CASSLRDRAYEQYF
.	TRBJ2-7	TRBV7-3	.	TGTGCCAGCAGCTCGCCGGGGTCCCTAGAGGTTTACGAGCAGTACTTC	CASSSPGSLEVYEQYF
TRBD1	TRBJ2-7	TRBV27	.	TGTGCCAGCAGTTTACGGGACAGGATCCTCTACGAGCAGTACTTC	CASSLRDRILYEQYF
.	TRBJ1-1	TRBV28	.	TGTGCCAGCAGTCAGGGCCAAGGTGAAGCTTTCTTT	CASSQGQGEAFF
TRBD1	TRBJ1-1	TRBV29-1	.	TGCAGCGTAGCCAAACAGGGGGCTTTAGCTGAAGCTTTCTTT	CSVAKQGALAEAFF
.	TRBJ1-2	TRBV5-4	.	TGTGCCAGCAGCTTAGGAGCAGAGCCCTATGGCTACACCTTC	CASSLGAEPYGYTF
TRBD1	TRBJ1-2	TRBV27	.	TGTGCCAGCAGTTTAAAGGGACAGGGGGCGATAAACTATGGCTACACCTTC	CASSLKGQGAINYGYTF
.	TRBJ2-3	TRBV29-1	few	TGCAGCGCTCAAACCCCTAGCCGCACAGATACGCAGTATTTT	CSAQTPSRTDTQYF
TRBD1	TRBJ1-1	TRBV18	.	TGTGCCAGCTCACACCGGGACAGGCCAAAACGGGACACTGAAGCTTTCTTT	CASSHRDRPKRDTEAFF
TRBD1	TRBJ1-2	TRBV18	.	TGTGCCAGCTCACCACCCGGGACAGGGGCTACTGGCTACACCTTC	CASSPPGTGATGYTF
.	TRBJ1-1	TRBV4-1	.	TGCGCCAGCAGCCCCCCGGAGCCTATGAACACTGAAGCTTTCTTT	CASSPPEPMNTEAFF
.	TRBJ2-7	TRBV4-3	.	TGCGCCAGCAGCCAAGATTTGGGGCCCTACGAGCAGTACTTC	CASSQDLGPYEQYF
.	TRBJ1-3	TRBV19	few	TGTGCCAGTAGTATCGGTGGGGCGTCTGGAAACACCATATATTTT	CASSIGGASGNTIYF
.	TRBJ1-2	TRBV5-1	few	TGCGCCAGCAGCTTTGAGGGCTTAGTCTATGGCTACACCTTC	CASSFEGLVYGYTF
.	TRBJ1-2	TRBV19	.	TGTGCCAGTAGTACCCGTCTCGGGAGTGGCTACACCTTC	CASSTRLGSGYTF
.	TRBJ2-7	TRBV5-1	.	TGCGCCAGCAGCCGGGGGACCCTGCCGACCTACGAGCAGTACTTC	CASSRGTLPTYEQYF
.	TRBJ1-1	TRBV2	few	TGTGCCAGCAGTGATCGGGACACCTACCCTCGATTT	CASSDRDTYPRF
TRBD1	TRBJ1-1	TRBV7-9	.	TGTGCCAGCAGCTTATACCAGGGGGAGAACACTGAAGCTTTCTTT	CASSLYQGENTEAFF
TRBD1	TRBJ1-2	TRBV2	once	TGTGCCAGCAGTGCCCTGGACAGGGGTGATGGCTACACCTTC	CASSALDRGDGYTF
.	TRBJ2-1	TRBV28	.	TGTGCCAGCCGGGAGACCTACAATGAGCAGTTCTTC	CASRETYNEQFF
TRBD1	TRBJ1-2	TRBV7-2	.	TGTGCCAGCGGCTTGGGGGACAGGATCTTTAGCGGCTACACCTTC	CASGLGDRIFSGYTF
TRBD2	TRBJ2-5	TRBV2	.	TGTGCCAGCATAATCGGGTCGGGGGGGACCCAGTACTTC	CASIIGSGGTQYF
.	TRBJ2-4	TRBV19	few	TGTGCCAGTCAAAGCGGTACCAAAAACATTCAGTACTTC	CASQSGTKNIQYF
.	TRBJ1-2	TRBV11-2	.	TGTGCCAGCAGTTTAGCCGGGGGGGGTTCCTATGGCTACACCTTC	CASSLAGGGSYGYTF
TRBD2	TRBJ2-7	TRBV11-2	.	TGTGCCAGCAGCTTAGCCCGATTAGCGGGGGGTTACGAGCAGTACTTC	CASSLARLAGGYEQYF
.	TRBJ2-2	TRBV18	.	TGTGCCAGCTCACCGAAGCGTGCGGGGTTTGGCGGGGAGCTGTTTTTT	CASSPKRAGFGGELFF
TRBD1	TRBJ2-2	TRBV6-6	once	TGTGCCAGCACCCACAGAGGGGACAGGGTCGTCGGGGAGCTGTTTTTT	CASTHRGDRVVGELFF
.	TRBJ1-2	TRBV25-1	few	TGTGCCAGCAGTGATCCCGTGGGGGGATCTAACTATGGCTACACCTTC	CASSDPVGGSNYGYTF